The 13 T cell receptor beta chains given below trace back to one sample, sequenced in a study of blood T cell repertoires in COVID-19. Method: immunoSEQ multiplex PCR; TCRdb's copy keeps in-frame clones and lacks some. Among approximately 100,000 clones, more than 80% were seen once, and the ten largest hold 1% to 1.4%. The sequenced material came from peripheral blood. These receptor sequences come from a human donor in a cohort sampled during active COVID-19.

The chain carries TRBV24-1 and TRBJ2-2; 8 bases match TRBD1. The junction had 4 bases not matched to a gene; V was cut back by 4 bases and J by 1 base. This CDR3 has 16 amino acids. Germline CDR1 and CDR2: KGHDR and SFDVKD. In DNA form, the CDR3 reads TGTGCCACCAGTGACCCTGGACAGGGGAACACCGGGGAGCTGTTTTTT. Protein sequence: CATSDPGQGNTGELFF.

For the CDR3, the DNA is TGCGCCAGCAGCCCTGCAGGTTCAGGAGAGACCCAGTACTTC. The encoded protein is CASSPAGSGETQYF. The V call is TRBV4-1, the J call TRBJ2-5; D not resolved. V lost 4 bases and J 4 bases, leaving 13 bases between the germline ends. CDR1 is MGHRA and CDR2 is YSYEKL in the germline V gene. The CDR3 length is 14 residues.

The chain links TRBV6-5 to TRBJ2-7; TRBD2 aligns across 7 bases. Trimming at V came to 6 bases and at J to 2 bases, leaving 10 bases not matched to a gene. Germline V lookup: CDR1 MNHEY, CDR2 SVGAGI. The CDR3 sequence is 15 residues long. CDR3 in amino acids: CASSLDSGGPYEQYF. CDR3 DNA sequence: TGTGCCAGCAGCCTAGACTCGGGGGGTCCCTACGAGCAGTACTTC.

V and J are TRBV18 and TRBJ1-2; no reliable D call. CDR1 and CDR2 (germline): KGHSH, LQKENI. The CDR3 extends over 13 amino acids. V lost 3 bases and J lost 8, with 13 bases in between. The CDR3 DNA reads TGTGCCAGCTCACCGGGAGGGAAGCGAGGCTACACCTTC. Protein sequence: CASSPGGKRGYTF.

CDR3 coding DNA: TGTGCCAGCAGTTTCCTTCGGACAGGGGGCTCACCCCTCCACTTT. This gives the protein CASSFLRTGGSPLHF. The V gene is TRBV27, the J gene TRBJ1-6, with 11 bases identical to TRBD1. Germline values: CDR1 MNHEY, CDR2 SMNVEV (reference sequence). V trimming: 3 bases; J trimming: 10 bases; junction bases outside the gene matches: 5. CDR3 length: 15 amino acids.

This clone was counted a single time. The chain recombines TRBV7-2 with TRBJ2-3, with unresolved D. The CDR3 spans 12 residues. The germline CDR1 and CDR2 sequences are SGHTA and FQGNSA. V lost 1 base and J lost 5, with 4 bases in between. CDR3 sequence: CASSLDKDTQYF. The DNA of the CDR3 is TGTGCCAGCAGCTTAGACAAAGATACGCAGTATTTT.

In nucleotides, the CDR3 is TGTGCCAGCAGCCGCTCGGTTAGTAGCTCCAATGAGCAGTTCTTC. Protein sequence: CASSRSVSSSNEQFF. V and J are TRBV7-2 and TRBJ2-1; D unclear. Trimming pared 5 bases from V and 6 bases from J, leaving 17 bases between. The germline V gene encodes CDR1 SGHTA and CDR2 FQGNSA. The CDR3 extends over 15 amino acids.

The chain couples TRBV5-1 to TRBJ2-2; 7 bases match TRBD2. With 0 bases clipped from V and 2 bases from J, the junction kept 4 bases outside the gene matches. The CDR3 covers 16 residues. Per the germline V gene, CDR1 is SGHRS and CDR2 is YFSETQ. The CDR3 sequence: CASSLGRGSNTGELFF. CDR3 in DNA: TGCGCCAGCAGCTTGGGTCGCGGGAGCAACACCGGGGAGCTGTTTTTT.

This rearrangement joins TRBV4-3 to TRBJ2-3, with TRBD2 matching over 9 bases. Losses at the gene ends were 0 bases for V and 1 base for J; bases not matched to a gene: 5. CDR3 length: 17 residues. Looked up from germline, CDR1 is LGHNA and CDR2 is YSLEER. The CDR3 loop reads CASSQDVAGGGTDTQYF. The CDR3 nucleotides are TGCGCCAGCAGCCAAGACGTTGCGGGAGGGGGCACAGATACGCAGTATTTT.

On this clone itself: One junction end disagrees with the germline gene, perhaps due to a read error. The chain recombines TRBV7-7 with TRBJ2-5, with TRBD2 matching over 9 bases. There are 15 residues in the CDR3. The germline V gene has CDR1 SSHAT and CDR2 FNYEAQ (reference sequence). The CDR3 here is CASSSQSGGQETQYF. In DNA form, the CDR3 reads TGTGCTAGCAGCTCCCAGAGCGGGGGGCAAGAGACCCAGTACTTC.

The table lists this clone with a count of one. The CDR3, as DNA: TGTGCCAGCAGACATGGGGGGAGGGGTAGCACTGAAGCTTTCTTT. It is translated as CASRHGGRGSTEAFF. The rearrangement joins TRBV11-2 to TRBJ1-1; perhaps TRBD1 as D (5 bases). Germline V lookup: CDR1 SGHAT, CDR2 FQNNGV. Trimming shortened V by 6 bases and J by 4 bases, and 18 bases separated the two germline ends. This CDR3 contains 15 residues.

This chain uses TRBV21-1 with TRBJ2-5; the table's D call, TRBD1, was not checked against the DNA. TRBV21-1 is flagged as a pseudogene. The CDR3 length is 17 residues. CDR3 in amino acids: CASSSTRSQGNQETQYF. In DNA form, the CDR3 reads TGTGCCAGCAGCTCAACCCGATCACAGGGCAACCAAGAGACCCAGTACTTC.

The chain is built from TRBV7-9 and TRBJ1-1, with D perhaps TRBD1 (5 bases). The CDR3 spans 15 residues. Germline CDR1 reads SEHNR; CDR2 reads FQNEAQ (reference sequence). Trimming removed 5 bases at V and 3 bases at J, with 16 bases between. The CDR3 protein is CASSPQPGGDTEAFF. The CDR3 DNA reads as TGTGCCAGCAGCCCTCAACCGGGGGGAGACACTGAAGCTTTCTTT.